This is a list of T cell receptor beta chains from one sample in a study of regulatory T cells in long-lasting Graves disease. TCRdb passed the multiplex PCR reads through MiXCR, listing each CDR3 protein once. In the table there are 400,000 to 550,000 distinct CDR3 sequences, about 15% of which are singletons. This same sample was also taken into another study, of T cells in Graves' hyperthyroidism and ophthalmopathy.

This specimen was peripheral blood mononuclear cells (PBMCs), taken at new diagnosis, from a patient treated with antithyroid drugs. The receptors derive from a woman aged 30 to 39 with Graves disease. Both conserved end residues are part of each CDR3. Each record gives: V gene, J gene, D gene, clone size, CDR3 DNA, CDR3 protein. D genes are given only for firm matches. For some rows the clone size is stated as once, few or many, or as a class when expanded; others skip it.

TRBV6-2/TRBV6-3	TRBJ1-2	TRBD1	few	TGTGCCAGCATTAACCCAGACAGGGTGGATGGCTACACCTTC	CASINPDRVDGYTF
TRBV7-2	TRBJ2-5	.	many	TGTGCCAGCAGCTTAGACCAAGAGACCCAGTACTTC	CASSLDQETQYF
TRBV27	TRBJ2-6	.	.	TGTGCCAGCAGTTTAATGCAGGGTGCTGGGGCCAACGTCCTGACTTTC	CASSLMQGAGANVLTF
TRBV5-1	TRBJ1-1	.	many	TGTGCCAGCAGCTTGGCAGGGATGAACACTGAAGCTTTCTTT	CASSLAGMNTEAFF
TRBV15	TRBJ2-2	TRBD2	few	TGTGCCACCAGCCGGACTAGCGGGAGGCTCACCGGGGAGCTGTTTTTT	CATSRTSGRLTGELFF
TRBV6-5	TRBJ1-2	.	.	TGTGCCAGCAGTTACCTGGGACGCTTCGGCTACACCTTC	CASSYLGRFGYTF
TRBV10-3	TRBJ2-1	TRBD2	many	TGTGCCATCAGTGAAACTAGCGGGAGCAATGAGCAGTTCTTC	CAISETSGSNEQFF
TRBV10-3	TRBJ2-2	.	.	TGTGCCATCAGCGCCACCGGGGAGCTGTTTTTT	CAISATGELFF
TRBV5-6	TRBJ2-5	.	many	TGTGCCAGCAGCTCCGTAACCGGGACGGCCCTGGGGACCCAGTACTTC	CASSSVTGTALGTQYF
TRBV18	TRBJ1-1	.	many	TGTGCCAGCAGCTCGGGGGAGGGCACTGAAGCTTTCTTT	CASSSGEGTEAFF
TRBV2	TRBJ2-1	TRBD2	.	TGTGCCAGCAGTGCGGAGCGGGGCTCCTACAATGAGCAGTTCTTC	CASSAERGSYNEQFF
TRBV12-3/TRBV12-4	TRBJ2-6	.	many	TGTGCCAGCAGGCGTGTGCAGAGCTCTGGGGCCAACGTCCTGACTTTC	CASRRVQSSGANVLTF
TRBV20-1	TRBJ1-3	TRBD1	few	TGCAGTGCTCGGACAGGGAGCTCTGGAAACACCATATATTTT	CSARTGSSGNTIYF
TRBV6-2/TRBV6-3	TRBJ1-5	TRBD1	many	TGTGCCAGCAGTGAAACGGGACAGGGGTGGCTGCCCCAGCATTTT	CASSETGQGWLPQHF
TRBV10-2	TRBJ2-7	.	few	TGCGCCAGCAGCGGGGTGACCTACGAGCAGTACTTC	CASSGVTYEQYF
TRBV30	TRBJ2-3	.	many	TGTGCCTGGAGTGTAGGGTGGGGGTGGCCGCAGTATTTT	CAWSVGWGWPQYF
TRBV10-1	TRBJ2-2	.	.	TGCGCCACCGCCGGTCCCCGTAAAGGGGAGCTGTTTTTT	CATAGPRKGELFF
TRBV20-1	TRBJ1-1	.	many	TGCAGTGCTAAGAAACTGGGGAACACTGAAGCTTTCTTT	CSAKKLGNTEAFF
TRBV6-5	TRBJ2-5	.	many	TGTGCCAGCAGTTGGGGATCTGGTGAAGAGACCCAGTACTTC	CASSWGSGEETQYF
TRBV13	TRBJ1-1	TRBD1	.	TGTGCCAGCAGTCATGGGACAGGGGGCACTGAAGCTTTCTTT	CASSHGTGGTEAFF
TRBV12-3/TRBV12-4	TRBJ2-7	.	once	TGTGCCAGCAGTTCAACCTTGGGCTACGAGCAGTACTTC	CASSSTLGYEQYF
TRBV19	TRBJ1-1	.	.	TGTGCCAGTAGGCATTGGCAAAACACTGAAGCTTTCTTT	CASRHWQNTEAFF
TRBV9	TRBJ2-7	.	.	TGTGCCAGCAGCGTAGACGGGCCTTCCTACGAGCAGTACTTC	CASSVDGPSYEQYF
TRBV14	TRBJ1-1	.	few	TGTGCCAGCAGCCAAGGATGGGCAGGGCGGAACACTGAAGCTTTCTTT	CASSQGWAGRNTEAFF
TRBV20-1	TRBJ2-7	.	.	TGCAGTGCTAGAAGGGGGGGGGGCCGGGACACGACTTCCTACGAGCAGTACTTC	CSARRGGGRDTTSYEQYF
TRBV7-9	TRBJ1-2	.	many	TGTGCCGGCTACTTTGAGGGGAATGGCTACACCTTC	CAGYFEGNGYTF
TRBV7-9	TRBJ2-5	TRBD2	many	TGTGCCAGCAGCTTAGCATTCGGACACATGACTGACCGGGAGGGCCCCCAAGAGACCCAGTACTTC	CASSLAFGHMTDREGPQETQYF
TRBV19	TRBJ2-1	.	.	TGTGCCAGTAGTATTTTGGGCTTGGGGCAGTTCTTC	CASSILGLGQFF
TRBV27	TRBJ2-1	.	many	TGTGCCAGCAGTTTATCGGGTGTGCGTAGGCAGTTCTTC	CASSLSGVRRQFF
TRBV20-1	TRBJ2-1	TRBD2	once	TGCAGTGCTAGAGAGAACCGGGGGCTAGCGGGAGGTTCCTACAATGAGCAGTTCTTC	CSARENRGLAGGSYNEQFF
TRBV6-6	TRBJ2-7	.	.	TGTGCCAGCAGTTACTCGCCAAGGGACCAGGGGCAGTACTTC	CASSYSPRDQGQYF
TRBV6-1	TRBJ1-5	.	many	TGTGCCAGCGCCCCAACAGGGACAAATCAGCCCCAGCATTTT	CASAPTGTNQPQHF
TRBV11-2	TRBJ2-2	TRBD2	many	TGTGCCAGCAGCTTAGTGGGAGGGGCGAGTACCGGGGAGCTGTTTTTT	CASSLVGGASTGELFF
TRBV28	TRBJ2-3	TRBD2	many	TGTGCCAGCAGTCCTCGGGGGGGCCGCACAGATACGCAGTATTTT	CASSPRGGRTDTQYF
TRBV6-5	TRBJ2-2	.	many	TGTGCCAGCAGTTACGCAGGGGTCGGGGAGCTGTTTTTT	CASSYAGVGELFF
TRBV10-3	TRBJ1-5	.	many	TGTGCCATCCAGGGGAGCAGTGATCAGCCCCAGCATTTT	CAIQGSSDQPQHF
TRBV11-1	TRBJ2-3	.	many	TGTGCCAGCAGCTTAGATCGAGATACGCAGTATTTT	CASSLDRDTQYF
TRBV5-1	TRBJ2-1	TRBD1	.	TGCGCCAGCAGCCAGCCTCGACAGGGAAACAATGAGCAGTTCTTC	CASSQPRQGNNEQFF
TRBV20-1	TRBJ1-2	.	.	TGCAGTGCTAGTTTAGGTGGGCTAGACTATGGCTACACCTTC	CSASLGGLDYGYTF
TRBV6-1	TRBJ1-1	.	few	TGTGCCAGCAGTGAATATGGGGACTATCTGAACACTGAAGCTTTCTTT	CASSEYGDYLNTEAFF
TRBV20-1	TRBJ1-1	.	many	TGCAGTGCTAGTGCTGGAGGTGACACTGAAGCTTTCTTT	CSASAGGDTEAFF
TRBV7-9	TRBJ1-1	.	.	TGTGCCAGCAGCCAAGGGGCTTTCTTT	CASSQGAFF
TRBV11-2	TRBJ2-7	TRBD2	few	TGTGCCAGCAGCTTAGTACTAGCGGGAAAAGCCGAGCAGTACTTC	CASSLVLAGKAEQYF
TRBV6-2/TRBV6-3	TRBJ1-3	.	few	TGTGCCAGCCGGGACTACGCGGGCCAAAACACCATATATTTT	CASRDYAGQNTIYF
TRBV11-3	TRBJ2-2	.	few	TGTGCCAGCATGATAACCGGGGGGGAGCTGTTTTTT	CASMITGGELFF
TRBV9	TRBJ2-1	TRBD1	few	TGTGCCAGCAGCTCGCGAGGACAGGGGGGCTACAATGAGCAGTTCTTC	CASSSRGQGGYNEQFF